The rows below give T cell receptor beta chains drawn from one sample of a study of blood T cell repertoires in COVID-19. Clones were read by immunoSEQ multiplex PCR, and TCRdb kept only the in-frame ones, dropping some. This sample has around 130,000 clones; approximately 87% occur once, and the top ten carry approximately 2%. Sequenced sample: peripheral blood. The receptors come from a man between 65 and 79 years old with active COVID-19. Both conserved end residues are part of each CDR3. A D gene is named only where the DNA matches it firmly. Expanded clones are given a class, and other clones once, few, many or no size at all.

CDR3 DNA | CDR3 protein | J gene | clone size | D gene | V gene
TGTGCCATCAGTGGAGGAGGCTACGAGCAGTACTTC | CAISGGGYEQYF | TRBJ2-7 | once | - | TRBV10-3
TGCAGCGTTGAACCACGGCTAGCGGGTTCCTACAATGAGCAGTTCTTC | CSVEPRLAGSYNEQFF | TRBJ2-1 | - | TRBD2 | TRBV29-1
TGCGCCAGCAGCCAAGAGGGCAGGGGGAATGGTGGCTACACCTTC | CASSQEGRGNGGYTF | TRBJ1-2 | few | TRBD1 | TRBV4-1
TGTGCCAGCAGTCCAAGGGGGACAGGCGCCTCCAATGAGCAGTTCTTC | CASSPRGTGASNEQFF | TRBJ2-1 | - | TRBD1 | TRBV27
TGCAGCGCCGTGGGGCCGAACACGAACACTGAAGCTTTCTTT | CSAVGPNTNTEAFF | TRBJ1-1 | - | - | TRBV29-1
TGTGCCAGCAGTGTAGACAGGGAACTCTATGGCACTGAAGCTTTCTTT | CASSVDRELYGTEAFF | TRBJ1-1 | - | TRBD1 | TRBV2
TGTGCCAGCAGTGACGCGGGAGTCATCTACAATGAGCAGTTCTTC | CASSDAGVIYNEQFF | TRBJ2-1 | - | TRBD2 | TRBV2
TGTGCCAGCAGCTCCCTGACAGTCTACGAGCAGTACTTC | CASSSLTVYEQYF | TRBJ2-7 | - | - | TRBV5-6
TGTGCCAGCAGCTCACAGGTTACGAACACCGGGGAGCTGTTTTTT | CASSSQVTNTGELFF | TRBJ2-2 | once | - | TRBV9
TGTGCCAGCAGTCCTGAACGGGGTAATTCACCCCTCCACTTT | CASSPERGNSPLHF | TRBJ1-6 | - | - | TRBV27
TGTGCCAGCAGCTTAGAGATTCCGGGACAGGGCCACGAGCAGTACTTC | CASSLEIPGQGHEQYF | TRBJ2-7 | - | TRBD1 | TRBV11-2
TGTGCCAGCAGTGCAACAGGGTTGGAAAAACTGTTTTTT | CASSATGLEKLFF | TRBJ1-4 | - | - | TRBV25-1
TGTGCCAGCAGCTCGTTACAGGGTCATGTAACTTTCTTT | CASSSLQGHVTFF | TRBJ1-1 | - | - | TRBV11-2
TGCAGCGCCCGAAAGCCTAGCGGGAGGGCAAATGAGCAGTTCTTC | CSARKPSGRANEQFF | TRBJ2-1 | - | TRBD2 | TRBV29-1
TGTGCCAGCAGGAGGGGCGACAGGGGGCGATACGGCTATGGCTACACCTTC | CASRRGDRGRYGYGYTF | TRBJ1-2 | - | TRBD1 | TRBV2
TGTGCCAGCAGTTTCGGCGGGAAGGGCAATGAGCAGTTCTTC | CASSFGGKGNEQFF | TRBJ2-1 | - | - | TRBV28
TGCGCCAGCAGCGGACTAGCCGGGTCGGAGCAGTACTTC | CASSGLAGSEQYF | TRBJ2-7 | - | TRBD2 | TRBV10-2
TGTGCCAGCAGCTCCGGGTCGAATAGAGCTTACAATGAGCAGTTCTTC | CASSSGSNRAYNEQFF | TRBJ2-1 | - | - | TRBV11-2
TGTGCCAGCAGCGCCCAGGGAACGGGAGGCGGAGGCCAGCATTTT | CASSAQGTGGGGQHF | TRBJ1-5 | - | - | TRBV6-2/TRBV6-3
TGTGCCACCAGCGGACTAGCGGGAGGCACCCACAATGAGCAGTTCTTC | CATSGLAGGTHNEQFF | TRBJ2-1 | - | TRBD2 | TRBV15
TGTGCCAGCAGTGAAGGCAGGGGGTATGGCTACACCTTC | CASSEGRGYGYTF | TRBJ1-2 | - | TRBD1 | TRBV6-1
TGTGCCAGCAGCCCCTGGGGAGGTCATTCGGGGGTGGGGGCCAACGTCCTGACTTTC | CASSPWGGHSGVGANVLTF | TRBJ2-6 | - | - | TRBV11-3
TGTGCCAGCAGCTTAACACAGAACACCGGGGAGCTGTTTTTT | CASSLTQNTGELFF | TRBJ2-2 | - | - | TRBV7-2
TGTGCCAGCTCACCGAGACGGGTACAGCCCCAGCATTTT | CASSPRRVQPQHF | TRBJ1-5 | - | - | TRBV18
TGTGCCAGCAGCTTGGTAGCGGGAATCCAAGAGACCCAGTACTTC | CASSLVAGIQETQYF | TRBJ2-5 | - | TRBD2 | TRBV7-2
TGCGCCAGCAGTCTCCGTTCGTACCTCGGGACTAGCGGGAGGGCCAAGAGCACAGATACGCAGTATTTT | CASSLRSYLGTSGRAKSTDTQYF | TRBJ2-3 | few | TRBD2 | TRBV23-1
TGTGCCAGCAGCCTTACAGGGAGCAATCAGCCCCAGCATTTT | CASSLTGSNQPQHF | TRBJ1-5 | once | - | TRBV3-1/TRBV3-2
TGTGCCAGCAGCTTCTTCGGGAGGAAGGGCAATGAGCAGTTCTTC | CASSFFGRKGNEQFF | TRBJ2-1 | - | TRBD2 | TRBV7-3
TGCAGCGTTGAAGCACGACTAGCGGGAGCGGGTGAGCAGTACTTC | CSVEARLAGAGEQYF | TRBJ2-7 | - | TRBD2 | TRBV29-1
TGTGCCAGCAGCTTAGCGCGGGGACAGAATGAAAAACTGTTTTTT | CASSLARGQNEKLFF | TRBJ1-4 | - | TRBD1 | TRBV7-2
TGTGCCAGTAGTATAGCGGGAGTTCACAATGAGCAGTTCTTC | CASSIAGVHNEQFF | TRBJ2-1 | - | - | TRBV19
TGTGCCAGCACCGGTAGCGGCCTCTCCTACGAGCAGTACTTC | CASTGSGLSYEQYF | TRBJ2-7 | - | - | TRBV28
TGTGCCACCAGTGACCAGACAGGGGGTCCCGGGGAGCTGTTTTTT | CATSDQTGGPGELFF | TRBJ2-2 | - | TRBD1 | TRBV24-1
TGTGCCAGCAGCTTGGGGCTCGTCAACACTGAAGCTTTCTTT | CASSLGLVNTEAFF | TRBJ1-1 | - | - | TRBV7-9
TGCGCCAGCAGCGTTCAGAGCGGCATCTCCTACGAGCAGTACTTC | CASSVQSGISYEQYF | TRBJ2-7 | - | - | TRBV5-1
TGTGCCTGGAGTAGAGATCTTAACTATGGCTACACCTTC | CAWSRDLNYGYTF | TRBJ1-2 | - | - | TRBV30
TGTGCCAGTAGGTTTAGCGGGAGTGGAACGGATACGCAGTATTTT | CASRFSGSGTDTQYF | TRBJ2-3 | once | TRBD2 | TRBV19
TGTGCCAGCAGTCTCCCAAGGATAGCGGTAGCCAAAAACATTCAGTACTTC | CASSLPRIAVAKNIQYF | TRBJ2-4 | - | - | TRBV28
TGTGCCAGCAGCTACGGGGTGGGTTCGGAGACCCAGTACTTC | CASSYGVGSETQYF | TRBJ2-5 | - | - | TRBV9
TGTGCCAGCAGCTCCGGACTAGTATCCTACGAGCAGTACTTC | CASSSGLVSYEQYF | TRBJ2-7 | - | TRBD2 | TRBV2
TGCAGCGTTGGAGGGACTAGCGGGAGCGCAGATACGCAGTATTTT | CSVGGTSGSADTQYF | TRBJ2-3 | - | TRBD2 | TRBV29-1
TGTGCCAGCAGCCCCTCCTATTCACCCCTCCACTTT | CASSPSYSPLHF | TRBJ1-6 | - | - | TRBV7-2
TGTGCCAGCACCTCTGGTATTGGGAGATCTGGGGCCAACGTCCTGACTTTC | CASTSGIGRSGANVLTF | TRBJ2-6 | once | - | TRBV5-4
TGTGCCACCAGCAGAGTCTTCGGACAGGGGCCTTCACCCCTCCACTTT | CATSRVFGQGPSPLHF | TRBJ1-6 | - | TRBD1 | TRBV15
TGTGCCACCAGTGACCGACAGGGGCCTAATGAAAAACTGTTTTTT | CATSDRQGPNEKLFF | TRBJ1-4 | - | TRBD1 | TRBV24-1
TGTGCCACCAGCACTAGCGGCACCTCCTACAATGAGCAGTTCTTC | CATSTSGTSYNEQFF | TRBJ2-1 | once | TRBD2 | TRBV15
TGTGCCAGCTTAACCGGGACAGTCTCCTACAATGAGCAGTTCTTC | CASLTGTVSYNEQFF | TRBJ2-1 | - | TRBD1 | TRBV28
TGTGCCAGCAGACCAGGGACTGGATCGTATGGCTACACCTTC | CASRPGTGSYGYTF | TRBJ1-2 | - | - | TRBV7-9
TGTGCCACCTCCGGGAGCGGCTACAATGAGCAGTTCTTC | CATSGSGYNEQFF | TRBJ2-1 | - | - | TRBV19
TGTGCCAGCAGCTTGACTAGCGGGAGTGGCGGGGAGCTGTTTTTT | CASSLTSGSGGELFF | TRBJ2-2 | once | TRBD2 | TRBV5-4
TGTGCCAGCAGTTATCCCGGGACAGTGTCCTACGAGCAGTACTTC | CASSYPGTVSYEQYF | TRBJ2-7 | - | TRBD1 | TRBV6-6
TGTGCCAGCAGTATTCGCCTAGGAGGAAACACCATATATTTT | CASSIRLGGNTIYF | TRBJ1-3 | few | - | TRBV6-5
TGTGCCAGCAGGGAGGCCGCCAAAGGAGGAAACACCATATATTTT | CASREAAKGGNTIYF | TRBJ1-3 | - | - | TRBV27
TGTGCCAGCAGTTTAGGGGGTGGGGGCTTGGGGACTGAAGCTTTCTTT | CASSLGGGGLGTEAFF | TRBJ1-1 | - | - | TRBV28